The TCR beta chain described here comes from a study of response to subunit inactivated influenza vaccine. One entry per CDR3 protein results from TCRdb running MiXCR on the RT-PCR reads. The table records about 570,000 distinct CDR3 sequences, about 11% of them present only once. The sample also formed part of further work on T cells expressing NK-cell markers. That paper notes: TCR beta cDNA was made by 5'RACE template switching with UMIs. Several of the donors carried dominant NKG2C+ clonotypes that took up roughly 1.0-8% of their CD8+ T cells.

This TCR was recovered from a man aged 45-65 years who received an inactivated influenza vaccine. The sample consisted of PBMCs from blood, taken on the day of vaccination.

CDR3: CASSYGLAGTETQYF. CDR3 nucleotides: TGTGCCAGCAGCTACGGACTAGCGGGAACAGAGACCCAGTACTTC. The rearrangement uses TRBV7-2 and TRBJ2-5, with 12 bases that match TRBD2. The CDR3 is made up of 15 amino acids. Germline V gene data show CDR1 as SGHTA and CDR2 as FQGNSA. Germline trimming cut 4 bases from V and 4 bases from J; bases unmatched to any gene: 4.